The sequence of this T cell receptor (beta chain) was determined in a study of cytomegalovirus exposure and HLA in healthy donors. Germline values: CDR1 MNHNS, CDR2 SASEGT. V was cut by 2 bases and J by 2 bases, with 12 bases left in between. This CDR3 has 15 residues. Primers for the PCR totalled 60 Vbeta and 13 Jbeta. The repertoire was sequenced with immunoSEQ multiplex PCR; TCRdb's copy has only in-frame clones and lacks some. In the table there are 100,000 or so clones, around 70% of which are singletons. This sequence originates from a man under 40 in good health and CMV-seronegative. The specimen sequenced was PBMCs. This chain joins TRBV6-1 and TRBJ1-2; no clear D gene. CDR3 DNA sequence: TGTGCCAGCAGTGAACCCCGTCGGGGAAACTATGGCTACACCTTC. Translation: CASSEPRRGNYGYTF.